The 10 T cell receptor beta chains reported below all come from one sample, sequenced in a study of T-cell reconstitution after alpha-beta-depleted transplantation in children (dated by TCRdb to the mid-2010s). Library prep was done by PCR. TCRdb lists the instrument as Illumina HiSeq 2500. TCR library preparation used molecular barcoding, with unique molecular identifiers applied to normalize quantification of the TCRbeta repertoire. The public reads were reanalyzed by TCRdb: fastp trimming at Q25, MiXCR alignment, in-frame beta chains only. CDR3 protein sequences are deduplicated, and each keeps its most common genes and DNA. This sample comprises approximately 250,000 distinct CDR3 sequences, about 9.6% of them detected only once. Around 5% of the sample is taken by the ten largest. The input for sequencing was PBMCs from the stem cell graft donor, taken from the stem cell graft. The origin of the receptors is a human donor who donated a stem cell graft to a child with SCID.

Many counts were recorded for this clonotype. This chain joins TRBV20-1 and TRBJ2-7, with 9 bases fitting TRBD2. The CDR3 runs 13 residues. The junction had 5 bases not matched to a gene; V was cut back by 3 bases and J by 5 bases. Germline V gives CDR1 DFQATT, CDR2 SNEGSKA (reference sequence). Here the CDR3 reads CSARVSGRHEQYF. For the CDR3, the DNA is TGCAGTGCTAGGGTCAGCGGGAGGCACGAGCAGTACTTC.

This clonotype was found many times. The rearrangement joins TRBV27 to TRBJ2-3; D might be TRBD1 (6 bases). The CDR3 loop spans 13 amino acids. The germline V gene encodes CDR1 MNHEY and CDR2 SMNVEV (reference sequence). V was shortened by 4 bases and J by 5 bases, with 10 bases between the two germline ends. The CDR3 spells CASSWTEEDTQYF. CDR3 nucleotides: TGTGCCAGCAGTTGGACAGAGGAAGATACGCAGTATTTT.

This clonotype was picked up many times. CDR3 nucleotide sequence: TGTGCCAGCAGTGAACCCCGGGACAGGAGCACTGAAGCTTTCTTT. Its protein is CASSEPRDRSTEAFF. The V call is TRBV2, the J call TRBJ1-1; TRBD1 agrees at 8 bases. The CDR3 is made up of 15 amino acids. Trimming cost V 2 bases and J 4 bases; bases outside gene matches: 6. Germline lookup yields CDR1 SNHLY and CDR2 FYNNEI. The complete variable domain, with remaining parts taken from reference TRBV2 and TRBJ1-1, reads EPEVTQTPSHQVTQMGQEVILRCVPISNHLYFYWYRQILGQKVEFLVSFYNNEISEKSEIFDDQFSVERPDGSNFTLKIRSTKLEDSAMYFCASSEPRDRSTEAFFGQGTRLTVV.

This clonotype has ten or more counts. This chain joins TRBV6-5 and TRBJ2-7, with a weak D call TRBD1 (6 bases). The V gene lost 0 bases and the J gene lost 3 bases, with 15 bases spanning the gap. CDR3 size: 16 residues. From germline, CDR1 is MNHEY and CDR2 SVGAGI. The CDR3 bases are TGTGCCAGCAGTTACTCGTCGACAGGTTGGTTCTACGAGCAGTACTTC. This codes for CASSYSSTGWFYEQYF.

The sample holds many counts of this clonotype. V gene TRBV2 combines with J gene TRBJ2-7; 13 bases are a match to TRBD2. The V and J ends lost 0 bases and 4 bases, in that order; junction bases with no gene match: 3. The CDR3 contains 16 residues. Germline CDR1 SNHLY, CDR2 FYNNEI. CDR3 coding DNA: TGTGCCAGCAGTGAAGCGACTAGCGGGGGGCATTACGAGCAGTACTTC. Translation: CASSEATSGGHYEQYF.

Concerning this clonotype itself: This may come from a read error, since a much larger clone is one base off. This chain connects TRBV5-1 to TRBJ2-7, with 7 bases lining up with TRBD1. CDR3 length: 19 residues. Germline CDR1 reads SGHRS; CDR2 reads YFSETQ. The CDR3 protein is CVSSLVRGSVGAVHYEQYF. In DNA, the CDR3 is TGCGTCAGCAGCTTGGTCAGGGGGAGTGTTGGTGCAGTTCACTACGAGCAGTACTTC. Full variable domain (outside the CDR3, taken from reference TRBV5-1 and TRBJ2-7): KAGVTQTPRYLIKTRGQQVTLSCSPISGHRSVSWYQQTPGQGLQFLFEYFSETQRNKGNFPGRFSGRQFSNSRSEMNVSTLELGDSALYLCVSSLVRGSVGAVHYEQYFGPGTRLTVT.

This clonotype has at least ten counts. V gene TRBV2 combines with J gene TRBJ2-2; 12 bases are shared with TRBD1. Trimming removed 5 bases from V and 7 bases from J; junction bases left unmatched: 11. Germline-derived CDR1 and CDR2 are SNHLY and FYNNEI. This CDR3 is built from 17 residues. CDR3 in DNA: TGTGCCAGCAGTACAAACCGGGACAGGGGGCGTAGCGGGGAGCTGTTTTTT. It is translated as CASSTNRDRGRSGELFF. The complete variable domain, with remaining parts taken from reference TRBV2 and TRBJ2-2, reads EPEVTQTPSHQVTQMGQEVILRCVPISNHLYFYWYRQILGQKVEFLVSFYNNEISEKSEIFDDQFSVERPDGSNFTLKIRSTKLEDSAMYFCASSTNRDRGRSGELFFGEGSRLTVL.

V usage is TRBV4-3 and J usage is TRBJ1-2; D gene uncertain. Germline assignment: CDR1 LGHNA and CDR2 YSLEER. V was cut by 1 base and J by 6 bases, with 15 bases left in between. The CDR3 runs 15 residues. CDR3 bases: TGCGCCAGCAGCCAAGCTCCGGGAGGTCGAGATGGCTACACCTTC. It translates to CASSQAPGGRDGYTF.

This clonotype has only a few counts. The rearrangement joins TRBV6-6 to TRBJ1-5; maybe TRBD1 (5 bases). The germline V gene encodes CDR1 MNHNY and CDR2 SVGAGI (reference sequence). This CDR3 comprises 10 residues. V shed 9 bases and J shed 6 bases, with 6 bases lying between them. CDR3 in DNA: TGTGCCAGGGGGGGTCAGCCCCAGCATTTT. Translating it yields CARGGQPQHF.

This clonotype was found many times. This rearrangement joins TRBV4-3 to TRBJ1-1; D may be TRBD1 (5 bases). The CDR3 sequence is 14 residues long. Germline V gene sequence: CDR1 LGHNA, CDR2 YSLEER. The V end was cut by 4 bases, the J end by 2 bases, with 11 bases between. CDR3 nucleotides: TGCGCCAGCAGCCCCTGGACACCCAACACTGAAGCTTTCTTT. This gives the protein CASSPWTPNTEAFF.